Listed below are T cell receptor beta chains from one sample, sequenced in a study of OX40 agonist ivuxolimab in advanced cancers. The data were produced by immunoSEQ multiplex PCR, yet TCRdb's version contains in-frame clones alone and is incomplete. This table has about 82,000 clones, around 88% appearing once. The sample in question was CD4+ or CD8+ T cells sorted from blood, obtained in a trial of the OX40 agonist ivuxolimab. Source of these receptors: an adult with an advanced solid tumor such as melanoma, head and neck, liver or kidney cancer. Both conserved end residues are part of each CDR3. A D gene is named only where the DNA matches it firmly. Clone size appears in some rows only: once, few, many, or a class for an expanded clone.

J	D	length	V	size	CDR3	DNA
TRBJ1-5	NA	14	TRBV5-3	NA	CAMKAGYSNQPQHF	TGTGCCATGAAGGCAGGGTATAGCAATCAGCCCCAGCATTTT
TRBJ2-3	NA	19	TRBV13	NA	CASSLVGTWRQTGADTQYF	TGTGCCAGCAGCTTAGTGGGCACTTGGCGCCAAACGGGGGCAGATACGCAGTATTTT
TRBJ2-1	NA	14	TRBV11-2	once	CASRDQRRGNEQFF	TGTGCCAGCAGGGACCAACGAAGGGGCAATGAGCAGTTCTTC
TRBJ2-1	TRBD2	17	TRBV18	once	CASSPSSGRSSYNEQFF	TGTGCCAGCTCACCATCTAGCGGGAGATCCTCCTACAATGAGCAGTTCTTC
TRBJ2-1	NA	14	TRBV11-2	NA	CASSTALRRNEQFF	TGTGCCAGCAGCACGGCCCTGCGAAGGAATGAGCAGTTCTTC
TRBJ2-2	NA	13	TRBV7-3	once	CASSPSATGELFF	TGTGCCAGCAGCCCGAGCGCAACCGGGGAGCTGTTTTTT
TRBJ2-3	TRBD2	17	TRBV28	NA	CASSTSGTSGRGNTQYF	TGTGCCAGCAGTACCTCCGGGACTAGCGGGAGGGGTAATACGCAGTATTTT
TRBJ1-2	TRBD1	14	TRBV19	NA	CASSMTGADYGYTF	TGTGCCAGTAGTATGACAGGGGCAGACTATGGCTACACCTTC
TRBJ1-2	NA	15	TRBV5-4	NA	CASSPLGGGQHGYTF	TGTGCCAGCAGCCCCCTGGGAGGGGGGCAACATGGCTACACCTTC
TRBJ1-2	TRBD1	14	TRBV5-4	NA	CASSSQQGNYGYTF	TGTGCCAGCAGCTCTCAACAGGGGAACTATGGCTACACCTTC
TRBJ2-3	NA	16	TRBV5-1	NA	CASSLVSSPTRDTQYF	TGCGCCAGCAGCTTGGTTTCTAGCCCCACCAGAGATACGCAGTATTTT
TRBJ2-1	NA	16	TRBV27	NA	CASSSPAGLTYNEQFF	TGTGCCAGCAGTTCGCCGGCAGGGCTCACTTACAATGAGCAGTTCTTC
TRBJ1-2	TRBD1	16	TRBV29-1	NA	CSVERQGARRDYGYTF	TGCAGCGTTGAAAGGCAGGGGGCGCGGAGGGACTATGGCTACACCTTC
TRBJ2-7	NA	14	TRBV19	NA	CASKVSGQVYEQYF	TGTGCCAGTAAAGTCTCGGGACAAGTCTACGAGCAGTACTTC
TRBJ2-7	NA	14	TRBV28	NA	CASSLPTGPYEQYF	TGTGCCAGCAGTTTACCCACTGGCCCCTACGAGCAGTACTTC
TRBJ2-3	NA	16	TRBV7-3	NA	CASSLNSAGTTDTQYF	TGTGCCAGCAGCTTAAACTCGGCGGGGACCACAGATACGCAGTATTTT